The entry below describes one TCR beta chain. Per the germline V gene, CDR1 is SGHNT and CDR2 is YENEEA. The CDR3 runs 16 residues. V gave up 4 bases and J gave up 0 bases, with 13 bases separating them. Sequencing was performed with immunoSEQ multiplex PCR; in TCRdb, only in-frame clones are kept and a portion is missing. The table lists about 68,000 clones, approximately 90% of them singletons, with more than 0.75% in the top ten. These data belong to a study of OX40 agonist ivuxolimab in advanced cancers. Study as a whole: While on treatment, patients had intravenous ivuxolimab at 0.01 to 10 mg/kg every 2 weeks. Therapy given before enrollment (anti-PD-1, anti-PD-L1 or anti-CTLA-4) was allowed, and under 45% had some. Hepatocellular carcinoma, melanoma, renal cell or head and neck cancer affected the dose-escalation patients.

This chain uses TRBV11-3 with TRBJ2-1; D tentatively reads TRBD1 or TRBD2 (5 bases each). Sequenced material: CD4+ or CD8+ T cells sorted from blood, taken in a trial of the OX40 agonist ivuxolimab. The sequence derives from an adult with an advanced solid tumor such as melanoma, head and neck, liver or kidney cancer. The CDR3 is CASSSRDLGSYNEQFF. CDR3 nucleotides: TGTGCCAGCAGCTCCCGGGACCTAGGCTCCTACAATGAGCAGTTCTTC.